One and the same sample provided the 3 T cell receptor beta chains below, sequenced in a study of T cell changes during pregnancy in multiple sclerosis. Sequencing was performed with immunoSEQ multiplex PCR; in TCRdb, only in-frame clones are kept and a portion is missing. Found here are more than 40,000 clones, 80% to 90% of them singletons; the top ten hold more than 0.6%. Sequencing was performed on CD4+ T cells from peripheral blood mononuclear cells, taken in the first trimester of pregnancy. The receptors come from a female donor with multiple sclerosis, enrolled in a pregnancy study.

The rearrangement links TRBV7-2 to TRBJ2-7; D remains ambiguous. In germline, CDR1 is SGHTA, CDR2 FQGNSA. Trimming took 1 base from V and 2 from J, leaving 6 bases between them. The CDR3 consists of 13 residues. DNA for the CDR3: TGTGCCAGCAGCTTAGGCCTAGCCTACGAGCAGTACTTC. Translating it yields CASSLGLAYEQYF. The entire variable domain, with the rest obtained from reference TRBV7-2 and TRBJ2-7, is as follows: GAGVSQSPSNKVTEKGKDVELRCDPISGHTALYWYRQSLGQGLEFLIYFQGNSAPDKSGLPSDRFSAERTGGSVSTLTIQRTQQEDSAVYLCASSLGLAYEQYFGPGTRLTVT.

The chain links TRBV6-1 to TRBJ2-1; the match to TRBD1 covers 7 bases. Germline assignment: CDR1 MNHNS and CDR2 SASEGT. The CDR3 is 14 residues long. Trimming cost V 4 bases and J 4 bases; bases outside gene matches: 4. The CDR3 DNA reads as TGTGCCAGCAGTGCTAGGGGGCGATACAATGAGCAGTTCTTC. It encodes CASSARGRYNEQFF.

The chain carries TRBV6-5 and TRBJ2-7; no reliable D call. Germline values: CDR1 MNHEY, CDR2 SVGAGI. This CDR3 region has 16 residues. V was shortened by 4 bases and J by 3 bases, with 19 bases between the two germline ends. CDR3 nucleotide sequence: TGTGCCAGCAGTTCTCGACGCAGGTTATTTAACTACGAGCAGTACTTC. It specifies CASSSRRRLFNYEQYF.